The 21 T cell receptor beta chains below come from one sample, sequenced in a study of blood T cell repertoires in COVID-19. The table came from immunoSEQ multiplex PCR; TCRdb's copy has only in-frame clones and leaves some out. In the table there are tens of thousands of clones, over 85% of which are singletons. The specimen sequenced was peripheral blood. These receptors were taken from a man aged 55 to 70 with acute or convalescent COVID-19.

The rearrangement uses TRBV4-2 and TRBJ1-5; possibly TRBD1 for D (6 bases). The germline V and J ends were trimmed by 3 bases and 1 base, with 13 bases remaining between them. The germline V gene encodes CDR1 LGHNA and CDR2 YNFKEQ. The CDR3 runs to 16 residues. The CDR3 nucleotides are TGTGCCAGCAGCCAGACCGGGACAAAGAGCAATCAGCCCCAGCATTTT. Protein product: CASSQTGTKSNQPQHF.

This clone was detected only once. This chain joins TRBV7-9 and TRBJ2-1; no clear D gene. Trimming removed 5 bases at V and 5 bases at J, with 16 bases between. The CDR3 extends over 15 amino acids. CDR1 SEHNR and CDR2 FQNEAQ come from the germline V gene (reference sequence). This chain's CDR3 is CASSRHAPGHNEQFF. CDR3 DNA sequence: TGTGCCAGCAGCAGACACGCCCCTGGCCACAATGAGCAGTTCTTC. The full variable domain, with the rest looked up from reference TRBV7-9 and TRBJ2-1, is DTGVSQNPRHKITKRGQNVTFRCDPISEHNRLYWYRQTLGQGPEFLTYFQNEAQLEKSRLLSDRFSAERPKGSFSTLEIQRTEQGDSAMYLCASSRHAPGHNEQFFGPGTRLTVL.

The chain joins TRBV6-5 to TRBJ2-3, with 10 nucleotides matching TRBD2. This CDR3 is 15 amino acids long. Germline CDR1 and CDR2: MNHEY and SVGAGI. V was pared by 7 bases and J by 1 base, with 5 bases of the junction left unmatched. DNA of the CDR3: TGTGCCAGCAACCCCCTAGCGGGGGGCACAGATACGCAGTATTTT. It yields the protein CASNPLAGGTDTQYF.

The chain joins TRBV5-1 to TRBJ1-1; a possible D gene is TRBD1 (5 bases). Germline V lookup: CDR1 SGHRS, CDR2 YFSETQ. V was trimmed by 4 bases and J by 0 bases, leaving 13 bases between them. This CDR3 is 15 amino acids long. The CDR3 coding sequence is TGCGCCAGCAGCAGACAGTCACTCATGAACACTGAAGCTTTCTTT. As protein: CASSRQSLMNTEAFF.

With regard to this clone: Additional DNA sequences in this sample encode the identical CDR3. V gene TRBV5-1 combines with J gene TRBJ1-3; 7 nucleotides agree with TRBD1. CDR1 and CDR2 from the germline V gene are SGHRS and YFSETQ. This CDR3 spans 14 amino acids. V lost 3 bases to trimming and J lost 2 bases; unmatched junction nucleotides: 2. CDR3 loop: CASSSTGAGNTIYF. CDR3 sequence (DNA): TGCGCCAGCAGCTCTACAGGGGCTGGAAACACCATATATTTT.

This chain uses TRBV27 with TRBJ2-7; 10 nucleotides agree with TRBD1. Germline V gene lookup returns CDR1 MNHEY and CDR2 SMNVEV (reference sequence). The V and J ends lost 5 bases and 7 bases, in that order; junction bases with no gene match: 17. There are 17 residues in the CDR3. CDR3 loop: CASSPYPPRQGADEQYF. CDR3 coding DNA: TGTGCCAGCAGTCCGTACCCTCCCCGACAGGGGGCGGATGAGCAGTACTTC.

The gene calls are TRBV7-9 and TRBJ1-4; D not resolved. Germline-derived CDR1 and CDR2 are SEHNR and FQNEAQ (reference sequence). Deletions cut 5 bases from V and 5 bases from J, with 12 bases between. The CDR3 consists of 14 residues. Here the CDR3 reads CASSHAGKNEKLFF. The CDR3, as DNA: TGTGCCAGCAGCCACGCCGGGAAGAATGAAAAACTGTTTTTT.

The chain uses TRBV19 and TRBJ1-2, with 7 bases aligning to TRBD1. Losses at the gene ends were 6 bases for V and 1 base for J; bases not matched to a gene: 20. This CDR3 has 19 residues. The V gene's germline CDR1 is LNHDA and CDR2 SQIVND (reference sequence). CDR3 sequence: CASRITTFRTGDYNYGYTF. The CDR3 DNA sequence: TGTGCCAGTAGGATAACCACCTTTCGAACAGGGGATTATAACTATGGCTACACCTTC.

CDR3 in DNA: TGTGCTAGTGGTTCACGGAGGGGGCAGGAGCAGTACTTC. Its translation: CASGSRRGQEQYF. This chain uses TRBV12-5 with TRBJ2-7; tentatively, D is TRBD1 (7 bases). The CDR3 consists of 13 residues. Germline CDR1 is LGHNT and CDR2 is FRNRAP. With 4 bases removed from V and 7 bases from J, the gap between germline ends came to 14 bases.

The sample holds a few counts of this clone. The chain uses TRBV6-5 and TRBJ1-4; the D gene is possibly TRBD1 (5 bases). The CDR3 runs to 16 residues. V was cut by 0 bases and J by 7 bases, with 15 bases left in between. Germline V CDR1 and CDR2: MNHEY, SVGAGI. The CDR3: CASSYSFPGISEKLFF. The CDR3, as DNA: TGTGCCAGCAGTTACTCGTTCCCAGGGATCAGTGAAAAACTGTTTTTT.

The chain carries TRBV30 and TRBJ2-7, with D perhaps matching TRBD1 (6 bases). The CDR3 consists of 13 residues. Trimming stripped 1 base from V and 7 bases from J, with 14 bases between. Germline V gene lookup returns CDR1 GTSNPN and CDR2 SVGIG (reference sequence). DNA for the CDR3: TGTGCCTGGAGTGGTACAGGGCCTGGAGAGCAGTACTTC. It is translated as CAWSGTGPGEQYF.

The rearrangement uses TRBV5-1 and TRBJ2-1; no definite D call. Germline V gene lookup returns CDR1 SGHRS and CDR2 YFSETQ. The CDR3 contains 14 residues. Trimming cost V 7 bases and J 12 bases, with 23 bases left between them. CDR3 nucleotides: TGCGCCAGCGCGTCTGGGCCCCTTCCAGGTAGGCAGTTCTTC. This encodes CASASGPLPGRQFF.

The chain couples TRBV18 to TRBJ1-5; TRBD1 is a possible D gene (6 bases). The germline gives CDR1 KGHSH, CDR2 LQKENI. With 3 bases removed from V and 3 bases from J, the gap between germline ends came to 6 bases. This CDR3 is built from 13 residues. The CDR3 spells CASSPGANQPQHF. The CDR3, as DNA: TGTGCCAGCTCACCGGGGGCCAATCAGCCCCAGCATTTT. Supplemented by reference TRBV18 and TRBJ1-5, the full variable domain reads NAGVMQNPRHLVRRRGQEARLRCSPMKGHSHVYWYRQLPEEGLKFMVYLQKENIIDESGMPKERFSAEFPKEGPSILRIQQVVRGDSAAYFCASSPGANQPQHFGDGTRLSIL.

The gene calls are TRBV15 and TRBJ1-4; no reliable D call. The germline CDR1 and CDR2 sequences are LNHNV and YYDKDF (reference sequence). V lost 3 bases and J 3 bases, leaving 8 bases between the germline ends. The CDR3 is 14 amino acids. The CDR3 reads CATSSRHANEKLFF. DNA for the CDR3: TGTGCCACCAGCAGTAGACACGCTAATGAAAAACTGTTTTTT.

CDR3 residues: CASSNIGQSYEQYF. The CDR3 DNA reads as TGTGCCAGCAGCAATATAGGACAGTCCTACGAGCAGTACTTC. This chain connects TRBV5-6 to TRBJ2-7, with a possible D match to TRBD1 (6 bases). The germline V gene encodes CDR1 SGHDT and CDR2 YYEEEE. V was clipped by 4 bases and J by 1 base, with 12 bases between them. There are 14 residues in the CDR3. Filled out from reference TRBV5-6 and TRBJ2-7, the complete variable domain reads DAGVTQSPTHLIKTRGQQVTLRCSPKSGHDTVSWYQQALGQGPQFIFQYYEEEERQRGNFPDRFSGHQFPNYSSELNVNALLLGDSALYLCASSNIGQSYEQYFGPGTRLTVT.

This clone was found once. The V and J genes are TRBV6-5 and TRBJ1-1; possible D gene TRBD1, 6 bases. V shed 4 bases and J shed 1 base, with 13 bases lying between them. CDR3 size: 15 residues. From germline, CDR1 is MNHEY and CDR2 SVGAGI. CDR3 amino acids: CASSSVDRENTEAFF. The CDR3, as DNA: TGTGCCAGCAGTTCCGTGGACAGAGAGAACACTGAAGCTTTCTTT.

The chain carries TRBV9 and TRBJ2-3; possibly TRBD1 for D (7 bases). Trimming cost V 3 bases and J 5 bases, with 16 bases left between them. The CDR3 totals 15 residues. From germline, CDR1 is SGDLS and CDR2 YYNGEE. This CDR3 is CASSAQEGARDTQYF. CDR3 DNA: TGTGCCAGCAGCGCGCAGGAGGGGGCGAGAGATACGCAGTATTTT. Combining the CDR3 with reference TRBV9 and TRBJ2-3 gives the whole variable domain DSGVTQTPKHLITATGQRVTLRCSPRSGDLSVYWYQQSLDQGLQFLIQYYNGEERAKGNILERFSAQQFPDLHSELNLSSLELGDSALYFCASSAQEGARDTQYFGPGTRLTVL.

This rearrangement joins TRBV19 to TRBJ1-1; possible D gene TRBD1, 5 bases. Germline V gene data show CDR1 as LNHDA and CDR2 as SQIVND (reference sequence). The CDR3 is 15 amino acids. Between the trimmed V and J ends, which lost 5 bases and 0 bases, there was a span of 13 bases. The CDR3 spells CASSPQGIMNTEAFF. The CDR3 DNA is TGTGCCAGTAGTCCTCAGGGTATCATGAACACTGAAGCTTTCTTT. The entire variable domain, with the rest obtained from reference TRBV19 and TRBJ1-1, is as follows: DGGITQSPKYLFRKEGQNVTLSCEQNLNHDAMYWYRQDPGQGLRLIYYSQIVNDFQKGDIAEGYSVSREKKESFPLTVTSAQKNPTAFYLCASSPQGIMNTEAFFGQGTRLTVV.

The chain has TRBV30 and TRBJ2-7; D remains ambiguous. Germline-derived CDR1 and CDR2 are GTSNPN and SVGIG (reference sequence). The ends were cut back, 3 bases at V and 0 bases at J, with 12 bases in the middle. The CDR3 is 14 residues long. CDR3 amino acids: CAWRVPGGSYEQYF. The CDR3 DNA is TGTGCCTGGAGGGTGCCCGGCGGCTCCTACGAGCAGTACTTC.

The J gene is TRBJ1-5, the V gene TRBV6-5, with 10 bases that match TRBD1. With V trimmed by 5 bases and J by 7 bases, 5 bases remained unmatched. CDR1 and CDR2 (germline): MNHEY, SVGAGI. The CDR3 runs 14 residues. The CDR3 DNA is TGTGCCAGCAGTACGGACAGGGGGGGACAGCCCCAGCATTTT. Its translation is CASSTDRGGQPQHF.

This chain connects TRBV18 to TRBJ1-1; no firm D call. Deletions cut 1 base from V and 3 bases from J, with 12 bases between. Germline values: CDR1 KGHSH, CDR2 LQKENI. The CDR3 consists of 15 residues. CDR3 in amino acids: CASSPRPILDTEAFF. The CDR3, as DNA: TGTGCCAGCTCACCACGGCCGATTTTGGACACTGAAGCTTTCTTT.